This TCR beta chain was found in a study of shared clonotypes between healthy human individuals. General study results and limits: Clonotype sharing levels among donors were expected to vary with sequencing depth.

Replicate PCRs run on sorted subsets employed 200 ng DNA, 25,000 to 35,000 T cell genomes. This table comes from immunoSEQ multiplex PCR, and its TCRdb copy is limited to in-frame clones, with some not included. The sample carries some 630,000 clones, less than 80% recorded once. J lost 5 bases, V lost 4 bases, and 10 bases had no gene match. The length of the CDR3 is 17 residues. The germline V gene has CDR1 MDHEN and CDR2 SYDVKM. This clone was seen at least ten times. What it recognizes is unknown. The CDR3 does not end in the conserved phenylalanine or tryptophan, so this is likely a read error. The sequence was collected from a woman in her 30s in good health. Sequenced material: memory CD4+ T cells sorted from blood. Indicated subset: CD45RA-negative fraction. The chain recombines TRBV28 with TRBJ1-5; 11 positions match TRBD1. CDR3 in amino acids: CASSSGQGVGRDQPQHS. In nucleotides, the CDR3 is TGTGCCAGCAGTTCGGGACAGGGGGTCGGGCGCGATCAGCCCCAGCATTCT.